A single TCR beta chain is shown here with its context. Its antigen is not identified. The PCR used 60 Vbeta and 13 Jbeta primers. Profiling relied on immunoSEQ multiplex PCR, and the TCRdb table lists in-frame clones only, not all of them. The sample has 140,000 to 150,000 clones, roughly 76% seen once; the top ten hold roughly 2.8%. This specimen belongs to a study of cytomegalovirus exposure and HLA in healthy donors. The overall study: The roughly 120 million unique TCR beta sequences, from roughly 170 million T cells, were found by an earlier analysis.

Study-level points and caveats: Of the V segments, some could not be distinguished, including TRBV6-2 and TRBV6-3, and were excluded.

Trimming shortened V by 0 bases and J by 8 bases, and 10 bases separated the two germline ends. CDR1 and CDR2 (germline): MNHEY, SVGAGI. The CDR3 contains 13 residues. This sequence was found in a woman under 40 in good health and CMV-seronegative. The V and J genes are TRBV6-5 and TRBJ1-1; D remains unclear. Sequencing input: PBMCs. The CDR3 DNA reads as TGTGCCAGCAGTTACTCGAGAGCAGGCGAAGCTTTCTTT. Its translation is CASSYSRAGEAFF.